The 7 T cell receptor beta chains reported below all come from one sample, sequenced in a study of identical twins. TCRdb reanalysed the 5' RACE reads using MiXCR and keeps one entry per CDR3 protein. The sample carries about 530,000 distinct CDR3 sequences, about a fifth recorded once. This same sample was also part of a study on yellow fever vaccine responses in identical twins.

Sequenced sample: CD4+ T cells sorted from blood. The receptors shown here come from a woman between 18 and 29 years old in good health.

This clonotype was seen only a few times. V and J are TRBV2 and TRBJ2-3; a possible D gene is TRBD1 (6 bases). Trimming stripped 6 bases from V and 0 bases from J, with 13 bases between. CDR1 is SNHLY, CDR2 FYNNEI, per germline. There are 15 residues in the CDR3. CDR3 amino acids: CASSHRETSTDTQYF. CDR3 DNA: TGTGCCAGCAGCCACAGGGAAACTAGCACAGATACGCAGTATTTT.

This clonotype was counted only a few times. V is TRBV24-1 and J is TRBJ2-3; a possible D gene is TRBD1 (5 bases). The CDR3 length is 15 residues. The V end lost 6 bases, the J end lost 0 bases, and 12 bases lay between the germline ends. In germline, CDR1 is KGHDR, CDR2 SFDVKD. The CDR3 here is CATSLDKTSTDTQYF. CDR3 sequence (DNA): TGTGCCACCAGTTTGGACAAAACTAGCACAGATACGCAGTATTTT.

CDR3 sequence (DNA): TGTGCCAGCAGTTTAGAGGGGGGGCTGCATTCACCCCTCCACTTT. Protein sequence: CASSLEGGLHSPLHF. The chain joins TRBV12-3 or TRBV12-4 to TRBJ1-6, with a weak D call TRBD1 (6 bases). This CDR3 contains 15 residues. V was clipped by 1 base and J by 8 bases, with 12 bases between them.

Here the CDR3 reads CASSIEGRPDADTQYF. CDR3 nucleotide sequence: TGTGCCAGTAGTATAGAAGGGCGGCCAGACGCAGATACGCAGTATTTT. The J gene is TRBJ2-3, the V gene TRBV19, with unresolved D. CDR3 size: 16 residues. In germline, CDR1 is LNHDA, CDR2 SQIVND (reference sequence). V was clipped by 0 bases and J by 4 bases, with 14 bases between them.

The chain combines TRBV5-1 with TRBJ2-3; unclear D gene. The germline V gene has CDR1 SGHRS and CDR2 YFSETQ. The V and J ends lost 4 bases and 5 bases respectively, with 8 bases between them. This CDR3 has 12 residues. The CDR3 region is CASSLEIDTQYF. The DNA for the CDR3 is TGCGCCAGCAGCCTGGAGATAGATACGCAGTATTTT. The full variable domain, in which reference TRBV5-1 and TRBJ2-3 provide the parts outside the CDR3, is KAGVTQTPRYLIKTRGQQVTLSCSPISGHRSVSWYQQTPGQGLQFLFEYFSETQRNKGNFPGRFSGRQFSNSRSEMNVSTLELGDSALYLCASSLEIDTQYFGPGTRLTVL.

This clonotype was seen a handful of times. The CDR3 protein is CASSLYRGTGELFF. CDR3 DNA: TGTGCCAGCAGCCTATACCGGGGCACCGGGGAGCTGTTTTTT. This chain connects TRBV9 to TRBJ2-2; weak D call: TRBD2 (5 bases). V lost 4 bases, J lost 4 bases, and 11 bases lay in between. The germline CDR1 and CDR2 sequences are SGDLS and YYNGEE. CDR3 length: 14 amino acids.

The chain links TRBV10-3 to TRBJ1-1; D remains ambiguous. Trimming cost V 5 bases and J 3 bases, with 16 bases left between them. The CDR3 loop spans 15 amino acids. Germline V CDR1 and CDR2: ENHRY, SYGVKD. The CDR3: CAISMTGNRDTEAFF. CDR3 sequence (DNA): TGTGCCATCAGTATGACCGGAAATCGGGACACTGAAGCTTTCTTT.